What follows is one T cell receptor (beta chain) and its context. The data originate from a study of control samples from healthy donors and cancer patients. Produced via immunoSEQ multiplex PCR; TCRdb's table is partial and in-frame only. The data contain 35,000 to 50,000 clones, 70% to 90% of them singletons. This sequence originates from a woman in her fifties or sixties with lung cancer. Sequencing was carried out using PBMCs.

The CDR3 region has the DNA TGTGCCAGCAGCCCTCGACTAGCGGATAGCTCCTACGAGCAGTACTTC. Translating gives CASSPRLADSSYEQYF. The genes are TRBV7-2 and TRBJ2-7, with 9 bases lining up with TRBD2. Germline V gene lookup returns CDR1 SGHTA and CDR2 FQGNSA. Unmatched junction bases numbered 8, after V lost 5 bases and J lost 0 bases. There are 16 residues in the CDR3.